What follows are 16 T cell receptor beta chains derived from one specimen sequenced in a study of control samples from healthy donors and cancer patients. The protocol was immunoSEQ multiplex PCR, while the TCRdb copy is restricted to in-frame clones and leaves out a portion. Of 120,000 or so clones listed, 75% to 95% were seen once; the top ten hold roughly 2.5%. Sequenced sample: blood. Source of these receptors: a man aged 18 to 30 in good health.

The chain couples TRBV3-1 (or the pseudogene TRBV3-2) to TRBJ2-5; D is uncertain. CDR1 and CDR2 from the germline V gene are LGHDT and YNNKEL (reference sequence). The CDR3 runs 13 residues. The V gene lost 1 base and the J gene lost 0 bases, with 3 bases spanning the gap. CDR3 protein: CASSQGHQETQYF. CDR3 bases: TGTGCCAGCAGCCAAGGACACCAAGAGACCCAGTACTTC.

The V and J genes are TRBV2 and TRBJ1-1; D perhaps matches TRBD1 (5 bases). Trimming shortened V by 8 bases and J by 6 bases, and 16 bases separated the two germline ends. The germline gives CDR1 SNHLY, CDR2 FYNNEI. CDR3 size: 13 residues. CDR3 residues: CASSQEGLAEAFF. CDR3 nucleotides: TGTGCCAGCTCCCAAGAGGGGCTGGCTGAAGCTTTCTTT.

The chain employs TRBV9 and TRBJ2-1; 8 bases match TRBD2. CDR3 length: 15 residues. Germline-derived CDR1 and CDR2 are SGDLS and YYNGEE. J lost 7 bases, V lost 3 bases, and 9 bases had no gene match. CDR3 nucleotide sequence: TGTGCCAGCAGCGCTCGGGGGGGCCAAGCGAATGAGCAGTTCTTC. It translates to CASSARGGQANEQFF.

This clone was recorded only once. The CDR3 loop is CASSESPGQSGEQYF. The CDR3 bases are TGTGCCAGCAGTGAATCCCCGGGACAGTCGGGCGAGCAGTACTTC. The chain joins TRBV2 to TRBJ2-7; 7 bases map to TRBD1. The junction had 10 bases not matched to a gene; V was cut back by 2 bases and J by 6 bases. The CDR3 has 15 amino acids. Germline V gives CDR1 SNHLY, CDR2 FYNNEI.

The rearrangement uses TRBV19 and TRBJ2-2, with D perhaps matching TRBD1 or TRBD2 (6 bases each). The length of the CDR3 is 15 residues. Germline V gene data show CDR1 as LNHDA and CDR2 as SQIVND (reference sequence). The V gene lost 2 bases and the J gene lost 4 bases, with 11 bases spanning the gap. CDR3 sequence (DNA): TGTGCCAGTAGTATATTGGGGGGCAGCACCGGGGAGCTGTTTTTT. It specifies CASSILGGSTGELFF.

As for this clone: Other DNA variants within this sample encode the same CDR3. The rearrangement uses TRBV3-1 (or the pseudogene TRBV3-2) and TRBJ1-2, with TRBD1 matching over 10 bases. Unmatched junction bases numbered 2, after V lost 2 bases and J lost 5 bases. This CDR3 spans 14 amino acids. Per the germline V gene, CDR1 is LGHDT and CDR2 is YNNKEL (reference sequence). For the CDR3, the DNA is TGTGCCAGCAGCCAACTGGGACAGGGGTATGGCTACACCTTC. It codes for CASSQLGQGYGYTF.

V is TRBV5-3 and J is TRBJ1-2, with 8 bases identical to TRBD1. TRBV5-3 is reported as an ORF; its role is uncertain. J gave up 7 bases and V 2 bases, and 16 bases lay outside the gene matches. The CDR3 is 17 residues long. For the CDR3, the DNA is TGTGCCAGAAGCTTCGCTATAGTGTACAGGGGGGTGGGTGGCTACACCTTC. As protein: CARSFAIVYRGVGGYTF.

V and J are TRBV2 and TRBJ1-5, with 12 bases lining up with TRBD1. From germline, CDR1 is SNHLY and CDR2 FYNNEI. Trimming cost V 3 bases and J 1 base; bases outside gene matches: 4. The CDR3 totals 17 residues. The chain's CDR3 is CASSEGGTGGSNQPQHF. The DNA for the CDR3 is TGTGCCAGCAGTGAGGGTGGGACAGGGGGCAGCAATCAGCCCCAGCATTTT.

The chain is built from TRBV9 and TRBJ2-1; TRBD1 agrees at 9 bases. The V and J ends lost 0 bases and 8 bases, in that order; junction bases with no gene match: 6. The CDR3 consists of 15 residues. Germline V CDR1 and CDR2: SGDLS, YYNGEE. In DNA form, the CDR3 reads TGTGCCAGCAGCGTAGCCCGGACAGGGGATCATGAGCAGTTCTTC. It encodes CASSVARTGDHEQFF.

This rearrangement joins TRBV6-2 or TRBV6-3 to TRBJ2-3; D not resolved. Trimming shortened V by 0 bases and J by 0 bases, and 7 bases separated the two germline ends. Germline CDR1 is MNHEY and CDR2 is SVGEGT. CDR3 size: 15 residues. CDR3 sequence: CASSYSIQSTDTQYF. The CDR3 nucleotides are TGTGCCAGCAGTTACTCGATACAGAGCACAGATACGCAGTATTTT.

The chain is built from TRBV7-2 and TRBJ2-3; no clear D. The CDR3 spans 15 residues. Germline V gene lookup returns CDR1 SGHTA and CDR2 FQGNSA. Trimming cost V 2 bases and J 1 base, with 10 bases left between them. CDR3 bases: TGTGCCAGCAGCTTATCCGGACGGGGCACAGATACGCAGTATTTT. It yields the protein CASSLSGRGTDTQYF.

This sequence joins TRBV30 and TRBJ2-1; D is unclear. From germline, CDR1 is GTSNPN and CDR2 SVGIG (reference sequence). The CDR3 sequence is 13 residues long. Trimming shortened V by 0 bases and J by 5 bases, and 8 bases separated the two germline ends. This CDR3 is CAWSVVIDNEQFF. DNA of the CDR3: TGTGCCTGGAGTGTAGTAATAGACAATGAGCAGTTCTTC.

This chain uses TRBV29-1 with TRBJ2-2; the D gene is possibly TRBD1 (6 bases). Trimming removed 2 bases at V and 4 bases at J, with 8 bases between. The CDR3 runs to 13 residues. The V gene's germline CDR1 is SQVTM and CDR2 ANQGSEA. The CDR3 reads CSVEQGITGELFF. The CDR3 DNA follows: TGCAGCGTTGAACAGGGGATCACCGGGGAGCTGTTTTTT.

The chain employs TRBV3-1 (or the pseudogene TRBV3-2) and TRBJ2-2; no clear D gene. The CDR3 spans 13 residues. Germline V gene sequence: CDR1 LGHDT, CDR2 YNNKEL (reference sequence). Between the trimmed V and J ends, which lost 5 bases and 6 bases, there was a span of 10 bases. CDR3 DNA sequence: TGTGCCAGCAGCTCCCTCTTCCCCGGGGAGCTGTTTTTT. It codes for CASSSLFPGELFF.

The V and J genes are TRBV28 and TRBJ1-1; no definite D call. The germline V gene has CDR1 MDHEN and CDR2 SYDVKM. The CDR3 is 14 amino acids. The germline V and J ends were trimmed by 6 bases and 0 bases, with 11 bases remaining between them. The CDR3 here is CASRETDVNTEAFF. The CDR3 DNA reads as TGTGCCAGCAGGGAGACGGACGTGAACACTGAAGCTTTCTTT.

The gene calls are TRBV23-1 and TRBJ2-3; 8 nucleotides align to TRBD1. TRBV23-1 is recorded as an ORF, its role being uncertain. CDR3 length: 15 amino acids. V dropped 6 bases and J dropped 5; count of bases not matched to a gene: 10. CDR3 loop: CASSGRDRFKDTQYF. CDR3 nucleotide sequence: TGCGCCAGCAGCGGCCGGGACAGGTTCAAAGATACGCAGTATTTT.